Each of the 10 T cell receptor beta chains below was sequenced from the same sample in a study of cytomegalovirus exposure and HLA in healthy donors. In the PCR, 60 Vbeta and 13 Jbeta primers were used. The protocol was immunoSEQ multiplex PCR, while the TCRdb copy is restricted to in-frame clones and leaves out a portion. The sample holds about 98,000 clones; about four fifths are singletons and the top ten take under 4.5%. Material for sequencing was PBMCs. The receptors come from a female donor in good health and CMV-seropositive.

CDR3 sequence: CASSLFIEQFF. In DNA form, the CDR3 reads TGTGCCAGCAGCTTATTTATTGAGCAGTTCTTC. J is TRBJ2-1 and V is TRBV7-6; D unresolved. The V end lost 2 bases, the J end lost 9 bases, and 5 bases lay between the germline ends. CDR1 and CDR2 from the germline V gene are SGHVS and FNYEAQ. This CDR3 spans 11 amino acids.

The chain carries TRBV7-6 and TRBJ1-4, with TRBD1 matching over 7 bases. The J segment lost 6 bases and the V segment lost 5 bases, leaving 6 bases of the junction unmatched. This CDR3 region has 14 residues. Looked up from germline, CDR1 is SGHVS and CDR2 is FNYEAQ. The DNA of the CDR3 is TGTGCCAGCAGCCACAGGGGCCTAGATGAAAAACTGTTTTTT. Protein sequence: CASSHRGLDEKLFF.

The chain couples TRBV18 to TRBJ2-7, with 14 bases matching TRBD2. V lost 3 bases to trimming and J lost 0 bases; unmatched junction nucleotides: 10. The CDR3 length is 19 residues. Germline V gene sequence: CDR1 KGHSH, CDR2 LQKENI. The CDR3: CASSPPRTSGGRSSYEQYF. In DNA form, the CDR3 reads TGTGCCAGCTCACCCCCCCGGACTAGCGGGGGGAGGAGCTCCTACGAGCAGTACTTC. The whole variable domain, filled in from reference TRBV18 and TRBJ2-7, reads NAGVMQNPRHLVRRRGQEARLRCSPMKGHSHVYWYRQLPEEGLKFMVYLQKENIIDESGMPKERFSAEFPKEGPSILRIQQVVRGDSAAYFCASSPPRTSGGRSSYEQYFGPGTRLTVT.

The V gene is TRBV28, the J gene TRBJ2-7; 8 bases are a match to TRBD2. Germline assignment: CDR1 MDHEN and CDR2 SYDVKM. The CDR3 sequence is 15 residues long. Trimming at V came to 4 bases and at J to 5 bases, leaving 10 bases not matched to a gene. CDR3 in DNA: TGTGCCAGCAGTTCGCCGGGACTAGTATTCAACGAGCAGTACTTC. Its protein product is CASSSPGLVFNEQYF.

This rearrangement joins TRBV7-8 to TRBJ1-5, with TRBD1 matching 8 bases. V lost 4 bases and J lost 6; bases outside the gene matches: 2. Per the germline V gene, CDR1 is SGHVS and CDR2 is FQNEAQ. CDR3 length: 13 residues. This chain's CDR3 is CASSSQGGQPQHF. For the CDR3, the DNA is TGTGCCAGCAGCTCACAGGGGGGTCAGCCCCAGCATTTT.

The DNA of the CDR3 is TGTGCCAGCAGTGAAGTGTTGGGACAGTCCTATGGCTACACCTTC. As protein: CASSEVLGQSYGYTF. The chain couples TRBV2 to TRBJ1-2; 7 nucleotides align to TRBD1. Germline lookup yields CDR1 SNHLY and CDR2 FYNNEI. The CDR3 spans 15 residues. J gave up 4 bases and V 1 base, and 6 bases lay outside the gene matches. Variable domain in full (rest from reference TRBV2 and TRBJ1-2): EPEVTQTPSHQVTQMGQEVILRCVPISNHLYFYWYRQILGQKVEFLVSFYNNEISEKSEIFDDQFSVERPDGSNFTLKIRSTKLEDSAMYFCASSEVLGQSYGYTFGSGTRLTVV.

V is TRBV6-5 and J is TRBJ1-1; D is ambiguous. CDR3 length: 13 residues. The V end was cut by 1 base, the J end by 3 bases, with 6 bases between. Germline CDR1 reads MNHEY; CDR2 reads SVGAGI. CDR3 DNA sequence: TGTGCCAGCAGTTACTACTTATACACTGAAGCTTTCTTT. It encodes CASSYYLYTEAFF.

The genes are TRBV11-2 and TRBJ2-2; TRBD1 matches 11 bases. The germline V gene encodes CDR1 SGHAT and CDR2 FQNNGV. This CDR3 has 15 amino acids. Trimming removed 4 bases from V and 5 bases from J; junction bases left unmatched: 3. CDR3 DNA: TGTGCCAGCAGCTACGGACAGGGGGCTACCGGGGAGCTGTTTTTT. Its protein is CASSYGQGATGELFF.

The chain joins TRBV2 to TRBJ1-2, with 12 bases fitting TRBD1. The V and J ends lost 6 bases and 8 bases, in that order; junction bases with no gene match: 10. This CDR3 has 15 residues. Germline V gene data show CDR1 as SNHLY and CDR2 as FYNNEI. This CDR3 is CASRAGTGGKGGYTF. CDR3 DNA sequence: TGTGCCAGCAGGGCCGGGACAGGGGGCAAAGGAGGCTACACCTTC. The variable domain in full, with the rest retrieved from reference TRBV2 and TRBJ1-2, is EPEVTQTPSHQVTQMGQEVILRCVPISNHLYFYWYRQILGQKVEFLVSFYNNEISEKSEIFDDQFSVERPDGSNFTLKIRSTKLEDSAMYFCASRAGTGGKGGYTFGSGTRLTVV.

V is TRBV29-1 and J is TRBJ1-5; 7 bases line up with TRBD1. The CDR3 is made up of 12 amino acids. Germline values: CDR1 SQVTM, CDR2 ANQGSEA. V was clipped by 4 bases and J by 5 bases; unmatched bases: 2. This CDR3 reads CSVGDRDQPQHF. The CDR3 DNA reads as TGCAGCGTTGGTGACAGGGATCAGCCCCAGCATTTT.